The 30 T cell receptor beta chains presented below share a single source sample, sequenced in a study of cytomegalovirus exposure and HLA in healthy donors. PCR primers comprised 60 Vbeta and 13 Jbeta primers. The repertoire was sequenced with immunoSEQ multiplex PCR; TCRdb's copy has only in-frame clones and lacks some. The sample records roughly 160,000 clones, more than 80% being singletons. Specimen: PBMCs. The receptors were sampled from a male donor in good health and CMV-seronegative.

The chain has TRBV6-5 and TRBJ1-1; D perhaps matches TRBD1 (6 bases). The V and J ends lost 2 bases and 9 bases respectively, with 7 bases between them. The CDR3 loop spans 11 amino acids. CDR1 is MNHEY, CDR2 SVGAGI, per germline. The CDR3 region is CASSYTGKAFF. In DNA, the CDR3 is TGTGCCAGCAGTTACACAGGGAAAGCTTTCTTT.

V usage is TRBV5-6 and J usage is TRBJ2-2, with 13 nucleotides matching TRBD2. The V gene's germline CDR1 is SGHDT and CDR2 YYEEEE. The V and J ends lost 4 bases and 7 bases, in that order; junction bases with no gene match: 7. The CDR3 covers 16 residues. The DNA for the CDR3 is TGTGCCAGCAGCCCTGGACTAGCGGGAGTTAACGGGGAGCTGTTTTTT. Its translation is CASSPGLAGVNGELFF. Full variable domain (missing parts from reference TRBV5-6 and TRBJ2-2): DAGVTQSPTHLIKTRGQQVTLRCSPKSGHDTVSWYQQALGQGPQFIFQYYEEEERQRGNFPDRFSGHQFPNYSSELNVNALLLGDSALYLCASSPGLAGVNGELFFGEGSRLTVL.

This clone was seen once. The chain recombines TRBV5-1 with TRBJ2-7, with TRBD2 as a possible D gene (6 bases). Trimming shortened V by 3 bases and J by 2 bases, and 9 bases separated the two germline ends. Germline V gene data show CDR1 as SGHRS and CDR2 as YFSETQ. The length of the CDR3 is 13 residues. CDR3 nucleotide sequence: TGCGCCAGCAGCTACCGACTAGCCTACGAGCAGTACTTC. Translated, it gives CASSYRLAYEQYF.

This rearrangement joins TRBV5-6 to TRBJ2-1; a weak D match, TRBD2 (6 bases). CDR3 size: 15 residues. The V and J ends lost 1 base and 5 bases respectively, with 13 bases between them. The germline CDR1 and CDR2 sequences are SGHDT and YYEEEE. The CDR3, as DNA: TGTGCCAGCAGCTTGTATGCTAGCGCAAACAATGAGCAGTTCTTC. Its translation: CASSLYASANNEQFF.

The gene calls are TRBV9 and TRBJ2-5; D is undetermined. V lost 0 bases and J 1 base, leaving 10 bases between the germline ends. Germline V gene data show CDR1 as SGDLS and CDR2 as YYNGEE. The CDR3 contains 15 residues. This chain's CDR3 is CASSVVGHPQETQYF. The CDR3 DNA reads TGTGCCAGCAGCGTAGTTGGGCACCCCCAAGAGACCCAGTACTTC.

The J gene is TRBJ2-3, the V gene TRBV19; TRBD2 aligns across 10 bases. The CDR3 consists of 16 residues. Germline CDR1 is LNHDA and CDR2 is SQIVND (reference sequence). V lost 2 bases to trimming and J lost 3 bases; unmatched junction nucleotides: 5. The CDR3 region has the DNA TGTGCCAGTAGTATAAGGCTAGCGGGAGCAACAGATACGCAGTATTTT. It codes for CASSIRLAGATDTQYF.

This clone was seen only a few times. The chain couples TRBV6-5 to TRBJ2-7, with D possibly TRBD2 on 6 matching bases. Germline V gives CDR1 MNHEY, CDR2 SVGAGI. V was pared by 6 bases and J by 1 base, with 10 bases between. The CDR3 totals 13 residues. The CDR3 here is CASRRDGSYEQYF. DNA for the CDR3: TGTGCCAGCAGGCGGGACGGATCCTACGAGCAGTACTTC.

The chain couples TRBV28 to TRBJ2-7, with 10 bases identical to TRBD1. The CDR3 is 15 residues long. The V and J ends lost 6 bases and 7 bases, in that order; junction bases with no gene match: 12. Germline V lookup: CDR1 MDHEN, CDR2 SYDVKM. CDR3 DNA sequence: TGTGCCAGCAGGAGTTGGGGACAGGGGTCGAGTGAGCAGTACTTC. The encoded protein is CASRSWGQGSSEQYF.

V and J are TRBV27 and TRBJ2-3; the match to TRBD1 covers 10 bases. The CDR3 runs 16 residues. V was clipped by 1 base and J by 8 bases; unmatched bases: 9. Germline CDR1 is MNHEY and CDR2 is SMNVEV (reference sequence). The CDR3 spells CASSLFQGTGEGTQYF. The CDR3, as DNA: TGTGCCAGCAGTTTATTCCAAGGGACAGGGGAGGGTACGCAGTATTTT.

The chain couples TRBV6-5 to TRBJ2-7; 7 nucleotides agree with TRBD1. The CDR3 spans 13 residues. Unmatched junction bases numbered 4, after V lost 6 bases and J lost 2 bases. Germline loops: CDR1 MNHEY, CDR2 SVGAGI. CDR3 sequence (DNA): TGTGCCAGCAGCGCAGACAGGGCCTACGAGCAGTACTTC. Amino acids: CASSADRAYEQYF.

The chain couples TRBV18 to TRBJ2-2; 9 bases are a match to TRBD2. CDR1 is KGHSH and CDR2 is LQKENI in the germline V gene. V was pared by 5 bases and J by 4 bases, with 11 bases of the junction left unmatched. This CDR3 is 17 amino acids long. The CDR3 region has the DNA TGTGCCAGCTCAACTGCTGCACTAGCGGGCGGCACCGGGGAGCTGTTTTTT. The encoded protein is CASSTAALAGGTGELFF.

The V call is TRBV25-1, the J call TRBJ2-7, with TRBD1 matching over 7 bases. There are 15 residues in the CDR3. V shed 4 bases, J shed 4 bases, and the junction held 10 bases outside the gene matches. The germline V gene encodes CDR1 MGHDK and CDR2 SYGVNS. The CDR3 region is CASSGGQAGLYEQYF. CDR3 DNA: TGTGCCAGCAGTGGAGGACAGGCGGGCTTGTACGAGCAGTACTTC.

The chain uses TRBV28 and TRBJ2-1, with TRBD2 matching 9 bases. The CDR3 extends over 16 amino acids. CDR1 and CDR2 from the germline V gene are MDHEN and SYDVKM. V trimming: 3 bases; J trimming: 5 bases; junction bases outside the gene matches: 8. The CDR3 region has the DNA TGTGCCAGCAGTTTGGCTAGCGGGGACCTGGACAATGAGCAGTTCTTC. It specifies CASSLASGDLDNEQFF. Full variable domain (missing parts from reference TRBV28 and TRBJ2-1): DVKVTQSSRYLVKRTGEKVFLECVQDMDHENMFWYRQDPGLGLRLIYFSYDVKMKEKGDIPEGYSVSREKKERFSLILESASTNQTSMYLCASSLASGDLDNEQFFGPGTRLTVL.

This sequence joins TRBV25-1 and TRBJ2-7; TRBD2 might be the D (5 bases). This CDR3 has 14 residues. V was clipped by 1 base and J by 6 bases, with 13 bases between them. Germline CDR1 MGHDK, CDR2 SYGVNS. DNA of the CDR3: TGTGCCAGCAGTGAATCAGCTAGCTATAGCGAGCAGTACTTC. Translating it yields CASSESASYSEQYF.

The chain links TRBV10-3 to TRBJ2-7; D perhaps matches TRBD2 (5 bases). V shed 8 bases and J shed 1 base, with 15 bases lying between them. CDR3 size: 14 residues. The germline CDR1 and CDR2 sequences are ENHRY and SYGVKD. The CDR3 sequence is CAIAGTAPSYEQYF. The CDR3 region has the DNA TGTGCCATCGCGGGTACGGCCCCTTCCTACGAGCAGTACTTC.

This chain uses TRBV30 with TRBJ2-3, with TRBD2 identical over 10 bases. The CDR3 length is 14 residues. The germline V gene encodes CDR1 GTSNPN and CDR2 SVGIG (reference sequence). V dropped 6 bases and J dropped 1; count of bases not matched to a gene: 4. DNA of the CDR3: TGTGCCTGTCATCTAGCGGGGGGCACAGATACGCAGTATTTT. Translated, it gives CACHLAGGTDTQYF. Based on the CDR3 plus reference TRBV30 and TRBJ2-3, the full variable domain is SQTIHQWPATLVQPVGSPLSLECTVEGTSNPNLYWYRQAAGRGLQLLFYSVGIGQISSEVPQNLSASRPQDRQFILSSKKLLLSDSGFYLCACHLAGGTDTQYFGPGTRLTVL.

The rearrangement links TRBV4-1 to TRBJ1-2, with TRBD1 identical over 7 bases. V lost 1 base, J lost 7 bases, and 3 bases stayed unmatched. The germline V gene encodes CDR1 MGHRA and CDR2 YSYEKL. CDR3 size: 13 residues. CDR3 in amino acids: CASSQGAGGGYTF. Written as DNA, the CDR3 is TGCGCCAGCAGCCAAGGGGCAGGGGGTGGCTACACCTTC.

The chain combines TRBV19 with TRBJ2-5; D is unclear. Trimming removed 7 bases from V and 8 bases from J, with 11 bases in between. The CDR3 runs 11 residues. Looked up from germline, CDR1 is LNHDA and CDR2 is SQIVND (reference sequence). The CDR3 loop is CASTPENTQYF. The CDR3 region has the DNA TGTGCCAGTACCCCCGAGAATACCCAGTACTTC.

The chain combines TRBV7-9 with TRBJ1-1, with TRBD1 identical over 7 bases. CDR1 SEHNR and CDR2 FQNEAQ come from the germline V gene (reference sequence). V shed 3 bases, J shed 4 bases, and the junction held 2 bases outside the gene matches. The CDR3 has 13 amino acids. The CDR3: CASSFEGATEAFF. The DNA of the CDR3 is TGTGCCAGCAGCTTTGAGGGGGCCACTGAAGCTTTCTTT.

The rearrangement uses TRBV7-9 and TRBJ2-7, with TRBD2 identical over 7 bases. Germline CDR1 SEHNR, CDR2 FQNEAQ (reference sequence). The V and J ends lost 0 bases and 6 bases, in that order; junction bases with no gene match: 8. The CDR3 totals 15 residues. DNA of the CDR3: TGTGCCAGCAGCTTAGCGGGAGGGCCAGAAGGCGAGCAGTACTTC. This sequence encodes CASSLAGGPEGEQYF.

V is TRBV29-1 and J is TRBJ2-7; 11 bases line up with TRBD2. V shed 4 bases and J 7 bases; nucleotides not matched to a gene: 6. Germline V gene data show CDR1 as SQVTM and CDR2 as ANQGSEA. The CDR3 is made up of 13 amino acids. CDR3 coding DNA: TGCAGCGTTGTAACTAGCGGGAGTGGAGAGCAGTACTTC. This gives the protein CSVVTSGSGEQYF.

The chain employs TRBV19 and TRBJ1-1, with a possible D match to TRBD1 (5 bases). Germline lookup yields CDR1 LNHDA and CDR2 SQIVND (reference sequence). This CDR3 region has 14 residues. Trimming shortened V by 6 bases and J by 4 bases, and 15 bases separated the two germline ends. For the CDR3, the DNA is TGTGCCAGTAGCCCCCCTGACAGTTTCACTGAAGCTTTCTTT. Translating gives CASSPPDSFTEAFF.

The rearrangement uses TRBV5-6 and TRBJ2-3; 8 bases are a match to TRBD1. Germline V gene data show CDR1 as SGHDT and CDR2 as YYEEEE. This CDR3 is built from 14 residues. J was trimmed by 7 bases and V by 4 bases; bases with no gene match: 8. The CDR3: CASSIDRGGYTQYF. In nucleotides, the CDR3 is TGTGCCAGCAGCATAGACAGGGGTGGTTATACGCAGTATTTT.

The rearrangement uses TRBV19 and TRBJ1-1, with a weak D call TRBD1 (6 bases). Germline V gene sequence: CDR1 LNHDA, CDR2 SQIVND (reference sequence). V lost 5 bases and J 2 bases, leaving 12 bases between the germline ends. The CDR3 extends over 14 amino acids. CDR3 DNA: TGTGCCAGTAGTCCTCAGGGGTTTAACACTGAAGCTTTCTTT. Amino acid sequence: CASSPQGFNTEAFF.

CDR3 residues: CASSITSQETQYF. The CDR3 DNA follows: TGTGCCAGTAGTATAACGAGCCAAGAGACCCAGTACTTC. The chain combines TRBV19 with TRBJ2-5; D gene unclear. Germline CDR1 and CDR2: LNHDA and SQIVND (reference sequence). The CDR3 sequence is 13 residues long. V shed 2 bases and J shed 1 base, with 5 bases lying between them.

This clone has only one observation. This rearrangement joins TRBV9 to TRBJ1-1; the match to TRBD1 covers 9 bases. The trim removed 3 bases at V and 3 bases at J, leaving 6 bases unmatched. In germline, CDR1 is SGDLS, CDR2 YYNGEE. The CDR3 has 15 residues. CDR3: CASSAWTGDDTEAFF. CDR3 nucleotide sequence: TGTGCCAGCAGCGCATGGACAGGGGATGACACTGAAGCTTTCTTT.

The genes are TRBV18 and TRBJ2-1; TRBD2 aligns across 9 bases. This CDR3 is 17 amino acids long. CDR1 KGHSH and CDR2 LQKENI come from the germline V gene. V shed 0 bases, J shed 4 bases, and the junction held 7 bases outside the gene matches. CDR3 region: CASSPPGEAGGYNEQFF. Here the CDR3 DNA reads TGTGCCAGCTCACCACCCGGAGAAGCGGGGGGATACAATGAGCAGTTCTTC. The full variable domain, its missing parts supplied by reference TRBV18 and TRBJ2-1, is NAGVMQNPRHLVRRRGQEARLRCSPMKGHSHVYWYRQLPEEGLKFMVYLQKENIIDESGMPKERFSAEFPKEGPSILRIQQVVRGDSAAYFCASSPPGEAGGYNEQFFGPGTRLTVL.

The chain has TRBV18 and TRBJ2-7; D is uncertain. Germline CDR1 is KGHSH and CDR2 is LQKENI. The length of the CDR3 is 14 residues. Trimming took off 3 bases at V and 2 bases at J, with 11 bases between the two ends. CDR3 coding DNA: TGTGCCAGCTCACCCGAGTCCCTCACCTACGAGCAGTACTTC. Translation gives CASSPESLTYEQYF.

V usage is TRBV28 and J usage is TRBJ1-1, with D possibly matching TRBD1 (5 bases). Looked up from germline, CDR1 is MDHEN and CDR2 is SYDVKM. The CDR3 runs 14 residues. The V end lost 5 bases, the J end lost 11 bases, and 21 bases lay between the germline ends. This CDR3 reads CASSPPRGRVYAFF. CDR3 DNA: TGTGCCAGCAGTCCACCGCGGGGGAGAGTGTATGCTTTCTTT.

CDR3 sequence reads: CASSLTPNCQQYF. The CDR3 region has the DNA TGCGCCAGCAGCTTGACCCCGAACTGTCAGCAGTACTTC. The rearrangement uses TRBV5-1 and TRBJ2-7; D is ambiguous. V lost 1 base, J lost 8 bases, and 13 bases lay in between. Germline V CDR1 and CDR2: SGHRS, YFSETQ. The CDR3 extends over 13 amino acids.